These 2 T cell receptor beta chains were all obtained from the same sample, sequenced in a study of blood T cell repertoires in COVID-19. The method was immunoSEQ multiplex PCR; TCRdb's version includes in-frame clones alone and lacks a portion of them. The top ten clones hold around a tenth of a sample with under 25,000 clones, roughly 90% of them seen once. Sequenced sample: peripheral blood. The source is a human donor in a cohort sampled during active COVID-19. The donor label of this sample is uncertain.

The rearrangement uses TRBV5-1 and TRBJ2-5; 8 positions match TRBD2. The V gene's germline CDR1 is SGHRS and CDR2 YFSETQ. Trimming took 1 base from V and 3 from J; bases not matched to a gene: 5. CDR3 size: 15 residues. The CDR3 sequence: CASSLNLAGEETQYF. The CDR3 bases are TGCGCCAGCAGCTTGAACCTAGCGGGCGAAGAGACCCAGTACTTC.

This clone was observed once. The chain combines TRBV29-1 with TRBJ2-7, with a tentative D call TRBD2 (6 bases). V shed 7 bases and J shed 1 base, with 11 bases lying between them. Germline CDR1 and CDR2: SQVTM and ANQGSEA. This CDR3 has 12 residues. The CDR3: CSGGSGSYEQYF. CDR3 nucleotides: TGCAGCGGTGGGAGCGGGTCCTACGAGCAGTACTTC.